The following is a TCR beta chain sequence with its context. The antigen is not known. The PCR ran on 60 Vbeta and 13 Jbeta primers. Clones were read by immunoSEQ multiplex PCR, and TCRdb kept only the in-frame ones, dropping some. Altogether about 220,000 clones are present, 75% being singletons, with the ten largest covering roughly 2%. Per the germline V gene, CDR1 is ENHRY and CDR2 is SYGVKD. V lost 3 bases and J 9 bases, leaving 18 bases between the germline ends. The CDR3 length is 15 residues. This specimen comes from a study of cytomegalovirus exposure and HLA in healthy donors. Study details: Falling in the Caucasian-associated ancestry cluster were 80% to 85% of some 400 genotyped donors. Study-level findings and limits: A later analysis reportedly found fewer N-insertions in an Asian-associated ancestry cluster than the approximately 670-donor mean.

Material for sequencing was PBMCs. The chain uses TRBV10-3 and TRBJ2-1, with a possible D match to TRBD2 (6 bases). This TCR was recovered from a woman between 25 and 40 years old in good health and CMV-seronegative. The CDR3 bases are TGTGCCATCAGTGATAGGGGCAGGGAGGCCCCTGAGCAGTTCTTC. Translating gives CAISDRGREAPEQFF.